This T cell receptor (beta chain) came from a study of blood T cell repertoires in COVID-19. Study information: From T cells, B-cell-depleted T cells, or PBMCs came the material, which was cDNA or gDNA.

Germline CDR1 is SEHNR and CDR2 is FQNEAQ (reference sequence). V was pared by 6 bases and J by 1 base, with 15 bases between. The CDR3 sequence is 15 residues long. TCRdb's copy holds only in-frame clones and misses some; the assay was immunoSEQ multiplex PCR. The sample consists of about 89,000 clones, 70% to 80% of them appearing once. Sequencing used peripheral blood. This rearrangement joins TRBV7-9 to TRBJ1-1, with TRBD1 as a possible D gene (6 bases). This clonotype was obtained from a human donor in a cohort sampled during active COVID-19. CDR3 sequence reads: CASRKPGQKNTEAFF. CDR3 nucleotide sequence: TGTGCCAGCAGGAAGCCGGGACAAAAGAACACTGAAGCTTTCTTT.